This TCR beta chain was identified in a study of cytomegalovirus exposure and HLA in healthy donors. 13 Jbeta primers and 60 Vbeta primers were used for the PCR. TCRdb keeps only in-frame clones here, not all; method: immunoSEQ multiplex PCR. This sample carries tens of thousands of clones, more than 65% of them seen once, and the ten largest clones take 2.5% to 3.5%. This CDR3 spans 19 amino acids. This sequence joins TRBV1 and TRBJ1-2; the table's D call of TRBD1 was not tested on the DNA. TRBV1 is an annotated pseudogene. Sequenced: PBMCs. The receptor was isolated from a woman aged 18-29 years in good health and CMV-seronegative. The CDR3 protein is CTSSQVISRGASEHYGYTF. The CDR3 DNA reads TGCACCAGCAGCCAAGTCATAAGTAGGGGCGCTTCAGAACACTATGGCTACACCTTC.